This T cell receptor (beta chain) stems from a study of resident and recirculating memory T cells in vitiligo. Stable patients also lacked confetti depigmentation, a sign of active vitiligo. Here immunoSEQ multiplex PCR was the method, and the copy in TCRdb shows in-frame clones only, minus some. The profile shows fewer than 80,000 clones, approximately 93% of them singletons. In its sample, this clone was seen a few times. The germline V and J ends were trimmed by 3 bases and 3 bases, with 8 bases remaining between them. The CDR3 sequence is 13 residues long. Germline CDR1 reads KGHSH; CDR2 reads LQKENI.

This chain links TRBV18 with TRBJ1-2; no firm D call. Sequencing input: blood. The TCR originated in a male donor with vitiligo. CDR3 sequence reads: CASSPGRDYGYTF. CDR3 nucleotides: TGTGCCAGCTCACCGGGCAGAGACTATGGCTACACCTTC.